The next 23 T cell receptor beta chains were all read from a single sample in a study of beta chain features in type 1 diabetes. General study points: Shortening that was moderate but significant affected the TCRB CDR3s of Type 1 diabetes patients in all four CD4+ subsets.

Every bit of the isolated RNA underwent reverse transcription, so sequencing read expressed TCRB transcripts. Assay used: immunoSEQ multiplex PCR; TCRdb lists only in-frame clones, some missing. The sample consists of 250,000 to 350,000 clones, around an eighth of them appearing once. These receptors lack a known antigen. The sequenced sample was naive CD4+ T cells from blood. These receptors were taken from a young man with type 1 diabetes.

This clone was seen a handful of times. This chain's CDR3 is CASSYRAGRSNQPQHF. CDR3 DNA sequence: TGTGCCAGCAGTTACCGGGCAGGGCGCAGCAATCAGCCCCAGCATTTT. This rearrangement joins TRBV6-6 to TRBJ1-5; a weak D match, TRBD1 (5 bases). The V gene's germline CDR1 is MNHNY and CDR2 SVGAGI (reference sequence). V was pared by 2 bases and J by 1 base, with 12 bases between. The CDR3 runs to 16 residues.

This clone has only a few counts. CDR3 in amino acids: CASSRTGVAETQYF. The CDR3, as DNA: TGTGCCAGCAGCCGGACAGGGGTGGCGGAGACCCAGTACTTC. The chain has TRBV7-9 and TRBJ2-5, with 9 bases aligning to TRBD1. The CDR3 has 14 amino acids. V shed 5 bases, J shed 5 bases, and the junction held 6 bases outside the gene matches. Germline V gives CDR1 SEHNR, CDR2 FQNEAQ (reference sequence).

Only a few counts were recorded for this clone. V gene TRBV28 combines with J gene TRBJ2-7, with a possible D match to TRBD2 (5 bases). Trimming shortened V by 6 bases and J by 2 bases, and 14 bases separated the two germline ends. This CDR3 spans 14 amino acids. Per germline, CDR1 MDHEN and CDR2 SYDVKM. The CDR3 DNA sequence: TGTGCCAGCAGGACACACAGCGGTACCTACGAGCAGTACTTC. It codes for CASRTHSGTYEQYF. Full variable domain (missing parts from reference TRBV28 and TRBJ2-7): DVKVTQSSRYLVKRTGEKVFLECVQDMDHENMFWYRQDPGLGLRLIYFSYDVKMKEKGDIPEGYSVSREKKERFSLILESASTNQTSMYLCASRTHSGTYEQYFGPGTRLTVT.

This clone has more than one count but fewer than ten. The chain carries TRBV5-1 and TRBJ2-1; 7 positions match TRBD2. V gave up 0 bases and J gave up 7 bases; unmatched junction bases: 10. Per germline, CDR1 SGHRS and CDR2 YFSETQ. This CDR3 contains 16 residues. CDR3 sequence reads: CASSLARTAGVNEQFF. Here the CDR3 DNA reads TGCGCCAGCAGCTTGGCCCGGACTGCGGGGGTGAATGAGCAGTTCTTC.

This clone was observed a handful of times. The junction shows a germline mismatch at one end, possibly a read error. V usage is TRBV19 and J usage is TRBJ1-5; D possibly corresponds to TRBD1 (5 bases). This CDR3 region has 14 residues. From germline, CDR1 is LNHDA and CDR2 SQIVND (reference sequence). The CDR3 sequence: CASSIRTLNQPQHF. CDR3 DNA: TGTGCCAGCAGTATCCGGACACTCAATCAGCCCCAGCATTTT.

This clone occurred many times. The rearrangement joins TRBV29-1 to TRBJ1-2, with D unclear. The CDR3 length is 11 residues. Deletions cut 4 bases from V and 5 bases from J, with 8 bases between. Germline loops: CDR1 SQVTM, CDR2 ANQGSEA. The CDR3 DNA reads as TGCAGCGTTGGGCAGTCTTATGGCTACACCTTC. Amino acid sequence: CSVGQSYGYTF.

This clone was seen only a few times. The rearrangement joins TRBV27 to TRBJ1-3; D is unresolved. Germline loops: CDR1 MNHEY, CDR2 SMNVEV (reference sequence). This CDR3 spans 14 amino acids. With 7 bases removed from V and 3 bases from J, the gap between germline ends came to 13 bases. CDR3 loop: CASTPGIGGNTIYF. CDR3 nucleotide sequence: TGTGCCAGCACTCCCGGGATAGGTGGAAACACCATATATTTT.

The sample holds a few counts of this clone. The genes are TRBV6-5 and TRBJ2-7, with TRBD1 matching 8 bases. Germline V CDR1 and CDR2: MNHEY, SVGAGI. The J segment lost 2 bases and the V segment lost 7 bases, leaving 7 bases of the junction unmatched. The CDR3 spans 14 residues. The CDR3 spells CASTRTGTTYEQYF. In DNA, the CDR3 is TGTGCCAGCACCCGGACAGGGACAACCTACGAGCAGTACTTC.

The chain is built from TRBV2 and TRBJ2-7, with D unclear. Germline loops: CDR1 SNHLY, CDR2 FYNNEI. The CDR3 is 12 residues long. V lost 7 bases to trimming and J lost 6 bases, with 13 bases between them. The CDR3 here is CASNRELVEQYF. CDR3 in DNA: TGTGCCAGCAACCGAGAGCTTGTCGAGCAGTACTTC. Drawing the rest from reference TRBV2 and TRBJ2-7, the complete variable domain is EPEVTQTPSHQVTQMGQEVILRCVPISNHLYFYWYRQILGQKVEFLVSFYNNEISEKSEIFDDQFSVERPDGSNFTLKIRSTKLEDSAMYFCASNRELVEQYFGPGTRLTVT.

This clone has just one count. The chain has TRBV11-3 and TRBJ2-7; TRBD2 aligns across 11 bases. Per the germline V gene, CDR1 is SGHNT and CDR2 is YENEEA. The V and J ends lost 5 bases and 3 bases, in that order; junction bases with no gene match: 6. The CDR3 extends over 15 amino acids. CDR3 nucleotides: TGTGCCAGCAGCCTCGGACTAGCGGGTCACTACGAGCAGTACTTC. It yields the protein CASSLGLAGHYEQYF.

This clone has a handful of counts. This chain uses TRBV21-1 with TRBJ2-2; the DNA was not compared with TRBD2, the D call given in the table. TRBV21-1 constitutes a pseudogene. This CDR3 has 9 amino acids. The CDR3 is CASLGELFF. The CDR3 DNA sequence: TGTGCCAGCCTGGGGGAGCTGTTTTTT.

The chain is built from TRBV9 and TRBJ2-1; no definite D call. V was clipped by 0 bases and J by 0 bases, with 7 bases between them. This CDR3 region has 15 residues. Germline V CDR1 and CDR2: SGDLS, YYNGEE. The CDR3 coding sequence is TGTGCCAGCAGCGTAGATACGAGCTCCTACAATGAGCAGTTCTTC. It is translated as CASSVDTSSYNEQFF. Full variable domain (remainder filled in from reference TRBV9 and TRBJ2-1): DSGVTQTPKHLITATGQRVTLRCSPRSGDLSVYWYQQSLDQGLQFLIQYYNGEERAKGNILERFSAQQFPDLHSELNLSSLELGDSALYFCASSVDTSSYNEQFFGPGTRLTVL.

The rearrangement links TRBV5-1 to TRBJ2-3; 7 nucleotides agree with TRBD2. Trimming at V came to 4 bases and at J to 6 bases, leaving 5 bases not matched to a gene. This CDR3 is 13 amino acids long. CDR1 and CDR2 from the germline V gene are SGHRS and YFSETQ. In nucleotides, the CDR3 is TGCGCCAGCAGCCTGAGCGGGACCGATACGCAGTATTTT. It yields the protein CASSLSGTDTQYF.

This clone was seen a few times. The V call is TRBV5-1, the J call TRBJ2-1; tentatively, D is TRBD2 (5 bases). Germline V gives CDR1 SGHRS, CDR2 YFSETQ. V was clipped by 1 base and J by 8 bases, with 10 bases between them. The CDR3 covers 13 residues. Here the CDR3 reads CASSLRLADEQFF. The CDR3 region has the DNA TGCGCCAGCAGCTTGAGGCTAGCCGATGAGCAGTTCTTC.

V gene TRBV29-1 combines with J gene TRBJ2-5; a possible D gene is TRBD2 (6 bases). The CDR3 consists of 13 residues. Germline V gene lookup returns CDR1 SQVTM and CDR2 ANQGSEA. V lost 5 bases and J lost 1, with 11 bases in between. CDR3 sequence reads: CSVFGTSQETQYF. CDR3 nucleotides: TGCAGCGTTTTTGGGACTTCCCAAGAGACCCAGTACTTC.

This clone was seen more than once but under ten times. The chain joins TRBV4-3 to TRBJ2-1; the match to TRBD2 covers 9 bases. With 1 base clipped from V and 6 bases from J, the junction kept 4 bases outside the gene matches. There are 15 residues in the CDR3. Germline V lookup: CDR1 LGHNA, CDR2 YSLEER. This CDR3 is CASSQGLAAINEQFF. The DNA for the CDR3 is TGCGCCAGCAGCCAAGGACTAGCGGCAATCAATGAGCAGTTCTTC.

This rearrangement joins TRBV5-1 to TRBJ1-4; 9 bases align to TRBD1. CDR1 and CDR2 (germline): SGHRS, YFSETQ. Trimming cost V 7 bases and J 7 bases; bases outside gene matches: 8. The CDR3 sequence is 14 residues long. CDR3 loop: CASGQGTGAEKLFF. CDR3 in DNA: TGCGCCAGCGGACAGGGGACAGGCGCTGAAAAACTGTTTTTT.

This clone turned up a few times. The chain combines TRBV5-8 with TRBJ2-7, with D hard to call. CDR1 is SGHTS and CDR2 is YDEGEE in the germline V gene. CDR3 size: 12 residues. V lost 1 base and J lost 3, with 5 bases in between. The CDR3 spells CASSLSRYEQYF. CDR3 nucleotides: TGTGCCAGCAGCTTGTCTCGCTACGAGCAGTACTTC.

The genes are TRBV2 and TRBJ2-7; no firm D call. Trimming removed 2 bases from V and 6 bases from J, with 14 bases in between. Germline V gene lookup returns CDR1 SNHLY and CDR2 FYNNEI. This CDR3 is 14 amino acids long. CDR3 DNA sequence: TGTGCCAGCAGTGAATCAGGCAGGTCTTCCGAGCAGTACTTC. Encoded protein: CASSESGRSSEQYF.

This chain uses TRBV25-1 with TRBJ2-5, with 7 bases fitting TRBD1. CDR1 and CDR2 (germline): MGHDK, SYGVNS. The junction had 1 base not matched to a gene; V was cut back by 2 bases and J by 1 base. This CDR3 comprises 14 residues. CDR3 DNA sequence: TGTGCCAGCAGTGAACGACAGGGCCAAGAGACCCAGTACTTC. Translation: CASSERQGQETQYF.

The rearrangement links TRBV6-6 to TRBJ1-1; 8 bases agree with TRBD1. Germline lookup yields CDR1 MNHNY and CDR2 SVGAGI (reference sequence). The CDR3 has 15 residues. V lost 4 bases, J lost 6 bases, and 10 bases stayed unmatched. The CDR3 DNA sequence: TGTGCCAGCAGTTCAGACAGGGGTCTGGTGGCTGAAGCTTTCTTT. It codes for CASSSDRGLVAEAFF.

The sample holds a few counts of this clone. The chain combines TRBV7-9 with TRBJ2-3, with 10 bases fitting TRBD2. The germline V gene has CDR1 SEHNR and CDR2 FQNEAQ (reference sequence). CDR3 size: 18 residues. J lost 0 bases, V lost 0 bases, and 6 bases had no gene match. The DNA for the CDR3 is TGTGCCAGCAGCTTAGCGACGTCACTAGCGGGAAGCACAGATACGCAGTATTTT. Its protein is CASSLATSLAGSTDTQYF.

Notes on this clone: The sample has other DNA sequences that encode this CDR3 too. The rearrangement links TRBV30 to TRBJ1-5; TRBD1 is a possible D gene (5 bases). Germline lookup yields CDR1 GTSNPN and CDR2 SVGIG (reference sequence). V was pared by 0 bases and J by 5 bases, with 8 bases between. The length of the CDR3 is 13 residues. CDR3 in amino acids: CAWSVGGDQPQHF. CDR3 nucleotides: TGTGCCTGGAGTGTTGGGGGGGATCAGCCCCAGCATTTT.